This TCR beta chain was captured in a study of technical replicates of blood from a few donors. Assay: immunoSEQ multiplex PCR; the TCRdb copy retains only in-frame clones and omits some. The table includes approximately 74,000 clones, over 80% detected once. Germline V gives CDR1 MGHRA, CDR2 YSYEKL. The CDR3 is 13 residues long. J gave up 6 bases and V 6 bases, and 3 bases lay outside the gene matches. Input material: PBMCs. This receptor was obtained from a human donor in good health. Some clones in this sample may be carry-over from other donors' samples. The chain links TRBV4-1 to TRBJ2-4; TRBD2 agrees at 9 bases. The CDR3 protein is CASSQRGANIQYF. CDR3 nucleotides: TGCGCCAGCAGTCAGCGGGGGGCAAACATTCAGTACTTC.